This entry concerns a single TCR beta chain. The antigen is undetermined. Template switching created a universal primer site, and the cDNA included unique molecular identifiers. TCRdb reanalysed the 5' RACE reads using MiXCR and keeps one entry per CDR3 protein. This repertoire shows roughly 720,000 distinct CDR3 sequences, about 18% found once; its top ten account for approximately 14%. This entry is derived from a study of identical twins. Study-wide results and limits: For cord blood, abundant beta clonotypes had fewer insertions, unlike memory repertoires, which showed none. Zero-insertion results could be subject to partial confounding by invariant MAIT and iNKT cells.

These data were also filed under a second study, of T cells expressing NK-cell markers. That report adds: In six donors, dominant NKG2C+ clonotypes were roughly 1.0-7.0% of CD8+ T cells.

This receptor was identified in a woman aged 18-30 years in good health. Source material: PBMCs.

The DNA for the CDR3 is TGTGCCAGTAGGGTGGTAAGGCAGTACAATGAGCAGTTCTTC. Its protein is CASRVVRQYNEQFF. J is TRBJ2-1 and V is TRBV9; D is unresolved. CDR1 and CDR2 from the germline V gene are SGDLS and YYNGEE. Trimming left V 8 bases short and J 4 bases short, with 16 bases between. The CDR3 has 14 residues.